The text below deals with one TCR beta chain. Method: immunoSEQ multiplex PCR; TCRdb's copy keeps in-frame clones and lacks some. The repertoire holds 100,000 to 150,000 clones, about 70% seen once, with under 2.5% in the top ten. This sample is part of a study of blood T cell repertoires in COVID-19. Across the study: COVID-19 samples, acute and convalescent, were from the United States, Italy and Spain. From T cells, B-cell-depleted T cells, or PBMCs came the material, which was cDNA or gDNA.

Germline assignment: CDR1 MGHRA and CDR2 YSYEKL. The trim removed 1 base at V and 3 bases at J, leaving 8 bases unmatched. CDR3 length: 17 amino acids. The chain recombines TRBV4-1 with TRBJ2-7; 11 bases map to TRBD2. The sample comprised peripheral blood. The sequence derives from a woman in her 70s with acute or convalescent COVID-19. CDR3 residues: CASSQGLAGIMDYEQYF. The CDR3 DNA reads TGCGCCAGCAGCCAAGGACTAGCGGGGATTATGGACTACGAGCAGTACTTC.